A selection of T cell receptor beta chains follows, all from one sample in a study of regulatory T cells in long-lasting Graves disease. Using its own MiXCR run on the multiplex PCR reads, TCRdb lists one record per CDR3 protein. Of under 250,000 distinct CDR3 sequences detected, roughly 20% appear once; the ten largest clones hold 10% to 15%. The data also belong to a second study, concerning T cells in Graves' hyperthyroidism and ophthalmopathy.

The sample consisted of peripheral blood mononuclear cells (PBMCs), taken at new diagnosis, from a patient treated with antithyroid drugs. All receptors come from a woman aged 25 to 45 with Graves disease. CDR3s include the opening cysteine and the closing phenylalanine or tryptophan. The order of the fields is V gene, clone size, D gene, J gene, CDR3 DNA, CDR3 protein. D genes are given only for firm matches. Clone size is shown for a subset of rows, as once, few, many or a class of expanded clone.

TRBV7-3	many	NA	TRBJ2-7	TGTGCCAGCAGCTTAGCCCAGGGACCCTCCTACGAGCAGTACTTC	CASSLAQGPSYEQYF
TRBV11-2	NA	TRBD2	TRBJ2-7	TGTGCCAGCAGCTTAGATTCGGGGACTAGTCCCTTCTACGAGCAGTACTTC	CASSLDSGTSPFYEQYF
TRBV2	many	TRBD1	TRBJ1-1	TGTGCCAGCAGTGCTCAGGGGTCAGGGGGGACTGAAGCTTTCTTT	CASSAQGSGGTEAFF
TRBV13	many	NA	TRBJ2-5	TGTGCCAGCAGCTTGGCCAAACTAGGGACACGAGAGGCCCAGTACTTC	CASSLAKLGTREAQYF
TRBV13	NA	NA	TRBJ1-1	TGTGCCAGCAGCTTAAATGGTCCGGTGCGTACTGAAGCTTTCTTT	CASSLNGPVRTEAFF
TRBV11-2	NA	NA	TRBJ2-7	TGTGCCAGCAACTCCGACCCTAACTCCTACGAGCAGTACTTC	CASNSDPNSYEQYF
TRBV28	many	NA	TRBJ2-2	TGTGCCAGCAGCCCCCGACAGGCGCCTAACACCGGGGAGCTGTTTTTT	CASSPRQAPNTGELFF
TRBV7-2	NA	TRBD2	TRBJ2-3	TGTGCCAGCAGCCAAATGACTAGCGGGATTCATTTGGCAGATATGCAGTATTTT	CASSQMTSGIHLADMQYF
TRBV7-9	NA	TRBD1	TRBJ1-1	TGTGCCAGCAGCGCGCCAGGGGGCCTGAACACTGAAGCTTTCTTT	CASSAPGGLNTEAFF
TRBV6-1	many	NA	TRBJ1-3	TGTGCCAGCAGTGAAGCCCCTCCGTACTCTGGAAACACCATATATTTT	CASSEAPPYSGNTIYF
TRBV12-3/TRBV12-4	many	TRBD1	TRBJ1-1	TGTGCCAGCAGTTTAGGCTCGACAGGGCGTGAAGCTTTCTTT	CASSLGSTGREAFF
TRBV20-1	many	TRBD1	TRBJ1-5	TGCAGTGCTAGAGAGGGGCAGGGGGATCAGCCCCAGCATTTT	CSAREGQGDQPQHF